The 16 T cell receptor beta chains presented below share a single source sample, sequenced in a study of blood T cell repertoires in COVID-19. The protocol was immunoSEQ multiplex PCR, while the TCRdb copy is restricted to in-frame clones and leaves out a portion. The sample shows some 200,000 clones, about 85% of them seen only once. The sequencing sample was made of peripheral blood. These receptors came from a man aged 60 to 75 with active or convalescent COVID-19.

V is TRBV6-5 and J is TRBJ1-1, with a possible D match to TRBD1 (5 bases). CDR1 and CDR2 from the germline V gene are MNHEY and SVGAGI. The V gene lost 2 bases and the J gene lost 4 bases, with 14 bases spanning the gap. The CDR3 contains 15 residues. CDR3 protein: CASSYASGRSTEAFF. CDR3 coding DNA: TGTGCCAGCAGTTACGCATCAGGGAGGAGCACTGAAGCTTTCTTT.

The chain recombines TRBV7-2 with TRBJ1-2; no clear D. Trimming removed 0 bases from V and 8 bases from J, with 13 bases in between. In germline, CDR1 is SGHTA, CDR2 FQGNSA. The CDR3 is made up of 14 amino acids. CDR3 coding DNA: TGTGCCAGCAGCTTAGCGACAACAGTCCGGGGCTACACCTTC. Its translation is CASSLATTVRGYTF.

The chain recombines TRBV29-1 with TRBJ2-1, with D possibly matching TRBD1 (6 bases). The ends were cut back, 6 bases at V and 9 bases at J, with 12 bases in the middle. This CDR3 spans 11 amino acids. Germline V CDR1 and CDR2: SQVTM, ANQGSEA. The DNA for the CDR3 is TGCAGCGTGGACAGTCCGGGTGAGCAGTTCTTC. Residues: CSVDSPGEQFF.

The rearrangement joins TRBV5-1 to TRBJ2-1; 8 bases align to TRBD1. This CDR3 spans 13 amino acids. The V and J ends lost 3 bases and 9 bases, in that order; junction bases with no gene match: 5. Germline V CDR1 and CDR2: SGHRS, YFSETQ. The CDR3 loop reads CASSWTGPSEQFF. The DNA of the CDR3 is TGCGCCAGCAGCTGGACAGGGCCAAGTGAGCAGTTCTTC.

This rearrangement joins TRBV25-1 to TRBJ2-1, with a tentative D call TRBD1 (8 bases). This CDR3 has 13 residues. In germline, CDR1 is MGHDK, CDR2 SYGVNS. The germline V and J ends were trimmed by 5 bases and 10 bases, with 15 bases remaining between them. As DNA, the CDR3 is TGTGCCAGCAGTAAAACAGGGGGAGGGGAGCAGTTCTTC. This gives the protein CASSKTGGGEQFF.

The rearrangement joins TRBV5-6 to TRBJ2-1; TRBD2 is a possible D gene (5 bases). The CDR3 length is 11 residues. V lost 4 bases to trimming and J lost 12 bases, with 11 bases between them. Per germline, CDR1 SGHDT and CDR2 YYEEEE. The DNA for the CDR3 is TGTGCCAGCAGCCTTCGGGCGGGGCAGTTCTTC. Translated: CASSLRAGQFF.

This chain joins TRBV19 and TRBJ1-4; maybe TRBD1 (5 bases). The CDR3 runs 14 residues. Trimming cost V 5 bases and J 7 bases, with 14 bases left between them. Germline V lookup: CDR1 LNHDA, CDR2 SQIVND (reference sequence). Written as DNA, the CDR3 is TGTGCCAGTAGTGCCCGGGACTTAGGTGAAAAACTGTTTTTT. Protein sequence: CASSARDLGEKLFF.

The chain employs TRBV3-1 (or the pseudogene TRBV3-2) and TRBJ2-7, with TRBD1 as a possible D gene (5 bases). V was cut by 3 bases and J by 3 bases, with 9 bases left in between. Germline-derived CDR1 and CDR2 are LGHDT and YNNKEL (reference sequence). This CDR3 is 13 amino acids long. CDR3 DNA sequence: TGTGCCAGCAGCCACGTCCAGGGCTACGAGCAGTACTTC. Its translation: CASSHVQGYEQYF.

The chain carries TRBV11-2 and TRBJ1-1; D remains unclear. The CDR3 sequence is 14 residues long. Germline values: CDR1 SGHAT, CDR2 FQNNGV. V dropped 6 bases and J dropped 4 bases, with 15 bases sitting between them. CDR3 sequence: CASSRARGITEAFF. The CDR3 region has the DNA TGTGCCAGCAGTCGCGCCCGGGGAATCACTGAAGCTTTCTTT.

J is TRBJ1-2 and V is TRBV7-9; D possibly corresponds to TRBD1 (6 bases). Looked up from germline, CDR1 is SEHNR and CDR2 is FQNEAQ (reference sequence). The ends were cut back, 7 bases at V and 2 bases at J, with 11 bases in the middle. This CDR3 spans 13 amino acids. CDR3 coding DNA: TGTGCCAGCAACCGAGGGACAAACTATGGCTACACCTTC. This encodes CASNRGTNYGYTF.

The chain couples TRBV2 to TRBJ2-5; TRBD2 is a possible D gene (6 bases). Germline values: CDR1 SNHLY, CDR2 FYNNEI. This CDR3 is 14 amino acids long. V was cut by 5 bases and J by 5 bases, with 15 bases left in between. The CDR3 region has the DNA TGTGCCAGCAGTCCCCTAAGGGCGGGGGAGACCCAGTACTTC. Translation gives CASSPLRAGETQYF.

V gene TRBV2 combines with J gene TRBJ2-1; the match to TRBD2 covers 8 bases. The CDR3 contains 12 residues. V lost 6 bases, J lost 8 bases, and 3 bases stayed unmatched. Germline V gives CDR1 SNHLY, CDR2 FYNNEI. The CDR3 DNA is TGTGCCAGCAGGGCCGGGGGGGATGAGCAGTTCTTC. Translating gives CASRAGGDEQFF.

CDR3 sequence reads: CSATGGLGYTF. The CDR3 nucleotides are TGCAGTGCTACCGGTGGGCTTGGCTACACCTTC. The chain joins TRBV20-1 to TRBJ1-2; D is ambiguous. From germline, CDR1 is DFQATT and CDR2 SNEGSKA (reference sequence). V was shortened by 4 bases and J by 7 bases, with 10 bases between the two germline ends. The CDR3 contains 11 residues.

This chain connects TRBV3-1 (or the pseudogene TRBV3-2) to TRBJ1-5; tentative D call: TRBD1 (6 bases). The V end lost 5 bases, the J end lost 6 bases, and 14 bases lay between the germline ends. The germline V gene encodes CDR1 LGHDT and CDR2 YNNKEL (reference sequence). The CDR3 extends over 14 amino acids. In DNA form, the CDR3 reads TGTGCCAGCAGCGACAGGCCTGGGGCTCAGCCCCAGCATTTT. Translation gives CASSDRPGAQPQHF.

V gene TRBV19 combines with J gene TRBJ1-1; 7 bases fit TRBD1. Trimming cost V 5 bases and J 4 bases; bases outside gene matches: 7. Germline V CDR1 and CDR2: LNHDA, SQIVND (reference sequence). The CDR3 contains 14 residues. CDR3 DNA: TGTGCCAGTAGTGGGGGACAGTGGGGCACTGAAGCTTTCTTT. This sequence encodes CASSGGQWGTEAFF.

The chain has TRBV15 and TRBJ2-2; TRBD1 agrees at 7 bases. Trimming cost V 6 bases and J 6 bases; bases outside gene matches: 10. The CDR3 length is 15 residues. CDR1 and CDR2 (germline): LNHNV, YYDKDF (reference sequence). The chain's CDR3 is CATRGISGGAGELFF. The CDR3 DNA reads TGTGCCACCAGGGGTATCTCAGGGGGAGCCGGGGAGCTGTTTTTT.